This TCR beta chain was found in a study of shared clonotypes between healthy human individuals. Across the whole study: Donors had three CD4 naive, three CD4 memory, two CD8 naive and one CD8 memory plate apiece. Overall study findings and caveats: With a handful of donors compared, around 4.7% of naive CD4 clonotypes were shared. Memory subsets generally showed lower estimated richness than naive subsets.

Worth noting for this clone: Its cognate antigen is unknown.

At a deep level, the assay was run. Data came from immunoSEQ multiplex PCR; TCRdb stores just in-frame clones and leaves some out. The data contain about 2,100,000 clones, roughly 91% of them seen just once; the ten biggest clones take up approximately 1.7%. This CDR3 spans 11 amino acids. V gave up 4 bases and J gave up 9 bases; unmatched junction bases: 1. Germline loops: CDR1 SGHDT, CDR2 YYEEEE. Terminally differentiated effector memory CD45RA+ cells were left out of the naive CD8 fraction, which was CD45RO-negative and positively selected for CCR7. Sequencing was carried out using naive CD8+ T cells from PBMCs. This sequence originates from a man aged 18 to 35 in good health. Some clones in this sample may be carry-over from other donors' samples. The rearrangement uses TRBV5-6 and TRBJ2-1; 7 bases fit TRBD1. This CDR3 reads CASSTGAEQFF. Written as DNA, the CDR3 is TGTGCCAGCAGCACAGGGGCTGAGCAGTTCTTC.